This T cell receptor beta chain was retrieved from a study of T cell changes during pregnancy in multiple sclerosis. The table came from immunoSEQ multiplex PCR; TCRdb's copy has only in-frame clones and leaves some out. The sample has over 20,000 clones, approximately 81% seen once; the top ten hold 7.5% to 9%. Trimming took off 1 base at V and 0 bases at J, with 7 bases between the two ends. CDR1 and CDR2 (germline): SGHRS, YFSETQ. The CDR3 sequence is 14 residues long. The chain carries TRBV5-1 and TRBJ1-2; D call uncertain. Sequencing was performed on CD8+ T cells from peripheral blood mononuclear cells, taken before pregnancy. This clonotype was sampled from a female donor with multiple sclerosis, enrolled in a pregnancy study. CDR3 region: CASSLPDSNYGYTF. The CDR3 DNA follows: TGCGCCAGCAGCTTGCCAGATTCTAACTATGGCTACACCTTC.